The subject of this entry is one T cell receptor (beta chain). This sample is part of a study of blood T cell repertoires in COVID-19. The CDR3 is 14 residues long. V was clipped by 4 bases and J by 7 bases; unmatched bases: 7. Germline V gives CDR1 WNHNN, CDR2 SYGVQD (reference sequence). TCRdb's copy holds only in-frame clones and misses some; the assay was immunoSEQ multiplex PCR. The table lists some 200,000 clones, 80% to 90% of them singletons. This sequence originates from a human donor in a cohort sampled during active COVID-19. The V gene is TRBV10-1, the J gene TRBJ2-1, with TRBD2 matching 7 bases. The specimen sequenced was peripheral blood. CDR3 DNA sequence: TGCGCCAGCAGTGGGGGAAATAGCGGGAATGAGCAGTTCTTC. This translates into CASSGGNSGNEQFF.